The 27 T cell receptor beta chains below were found in one sample sequenced in a study of T cells in Graves' hyperthyroidism and ophthalmopathy. RNA transcripts yielded amplified TCR beta CDR3 regions. Using the HTBI primer set, a first-round RT-PCR was run on the TCR CDR3. MiXCR, run by TCRdb on the multiplex PCR reads, gives a single entry per CDR3 protein. The sample lists 250,000 to 300,000 distinct CDR3 sequences, roughly an eighth occurring once. The sample taken for sequencing was blood. The receptor source for this set is a woman between 35 and 50 years old with Graves' hyperthyroidism.

This clonotype was seen only a few times. The rearrangement uses TRBV20-1 and TRBJ2-7, with 7 bases fitting TRBD2. There are 12 residues in the CDR3. The germline V gene has CDR1 DFQATT and CDR2 SNEGSKA (reference sequence). The ends lost 6 bases at V and 3 bases at J; junction bases unmatched: 5. In DNA, the CDR3 is TGCAGTGCGGATACGGGGGGCTACGAGCAGTACTTC. This codes for CSADTGGYEQYF.

This clonotype has a count of ten or more. The chain carries TRBV6-5 and TRBJ2-1; D is perhaps TRBD2 (6 bases). The germline gives CDR1 MNHEY, CDR2 SVGAGI. The CDR3 loop spans 13 amino acids. V lost 0 bases and J lost 10, with 10 bases in between. CDR3 in amino acids: CASSYSKGLEQFF. Written as DNA, the CDR3 is TGTGCCAGCAGTTACTCTAAGGGACTGGAGCAGTTCTTC.

The chain uses TRBV4-1 and TRBJ2-1; 14 nucleotides line up with TRBD2. In germline, CDR1 is MGHRA, CDR2 YSYEKL. V gave up 2 bases and J gave up 2 bases; unmatched junction bases: 2. There are 17 residues in the CDR3. CDR3 loop: CASSQPTSGRAYNEQFF. The CDR3 DNA is TGCGCCAGCAGCCAACCGACTAGCGGGAGGGCCTACAATGAGCAGTTCTTC.

Points on this clonotype: A much larger clone differs by one base, so this may be a read error. The V gene is TRBV11-1, the J gene TRBJ2-1; 8 nucleotides agree with TRBD2. The CDR3 spans 16 residues. Germline CDR1 reads SGHAT; CDR2 reads FQDESV (reference sequence). With V trimmed by 6 bases and J by 2 bases, 9 bases remained unmatched. The CDR3 DNA reads TGTGCCAGCAGTCGGACTAGCAGGAGTACCTACAATGAGCAGTTCTTC. This gives the protein CASSRTSRSTYNEQFF.

With regard to this clonotype: A much bigger clone sits one base away, suggesting this may be a read error. Lacking the conserved final phenylalanine or tryptophan, this CDR3 likely reflects a read error. The V call is TRBV28, the J call TRBJ1-2; D gene ambiguous. There are 11 residues in the CDR3. Trimming removed 4 bases at V and 3 bases at J, with 3 bases between. CDR1 MDHEN and CDR2 SYDVKM come from the germline V gene. The CDR3 reads CASSSYYGYTS. The CDR3 DNA reads TGTGCCAGCAGTTCCTACTATGGCTACACCTCC.

Many counts were recorded for this clonotype. The CDR3 DNA sequence: TGCAGTGCTAGAGATTCCCGCGGATGGTACGAGCAGTACTTC. The encoded protein is CSARDSRGWYEQYF. V usage is TRBV20-1 and J usage is TRBJ2-7; D not certain. The germline V gene has CDR1 DFQATT and CDR2 SNEGSKA (reference sequence). CDR3 length: 14 amino acids. The V end lost 0 bases, the J end lost 4 bases, and 13 bases lay between the germline ends.

This clonotype was counted ten times or more. This sequence joins TRBV28 and TRBJ1-1; possible D gene TRBD1, 5 bases. CDR3 size: 14 residues. Germline V gives CDR1 MDHEN, CDR2 SYDVKM. V lost 8 bases and J 0 bases, leaving 13 bases between the germline ends. This CDR3 is CASGQTVVNTEAFF. The CDR3 nucleotides read TGTGCCAGCGGACAAACGGTTGTGAACACTGAAGCTTTCTTT.

The rearrangement links TRBV20-1 to TRBJ2-7, with no clear D. Per the germline V gene, CDR1 is DFQATT and CDR2 is SNEGSKA (reference sequence). The CDR3 spans 14 residues. V was clipped by 0 bases and J by 0 bases, with 9 bases between them. The CDR3 region has the DNA TGCAGTGCTAGAGATACAACGGTCTCCTACGAGCAGTACTTC. The encoded protein is CSARDTTVSYEQYF.

The chain carries TRBV18 and TRBJ2-2, with D maybe TRBD1 (6 bases). Between the trimmed V and J ends, which lost 5 bases and 0 bases, there was a span of 10 bases. Germline CDR1 KGHSH, CDR2 LQKENI. The CDR3 runs to 15 residues. The DNA of the CDR3 is TGTGCCAGCTCATTCCGGACAGCGAACACCGGGGAGCTGTTTTTT. This gives the protein CASSFRTANTGELFF. Filled out from reference TRBV18 and TRBJ2-2, the complete variable domain reads NAGVMQNPRHLVRRRGQEARLRCSPMKGHSHVYWYRQLPEEGLKFMVYLQKENIIDESGMPKERFSAEFPKEGPSILRIQQVVRGDSAAYFCASSFRTANTGELFFGEGSRLTVL.

This clonotype was picked up many times. The chain links TRBV7-9 to TRBJ2-1; D may be TRBD2 (6 bases). CDR3 length equals 12 residues. Deletions cut 4 bases from V and 10 bases from J, with 11 bases between. CDR1 and CDR2 from the germline V gene are SEHNR and FQNEAQ (reference sequence). Written as DNA, the CDR3 is TGTGCCAGCAGCTCAGGACTATTAGAGCAGTTCTTC. Protein sequence: CASSSGLLEQFF. Full variable domain (outside the CDR3, taken from reference TRBV7-9 and TRBJ2-1): DTGVSQNPRHKITKRGQNVTFRCDPISEHNRLYWYRQTLGQGPEFLTYFQNEAQLEKSRLLSDRFSAERPKGSFSTLEIQRTEQGDSAMYLCASSSGLLEQFFGPGTRLTVL.

This clonotype came up once. The gene calls are TRBV20-1 and TRBJ2-7; TRBD2 is a possible D gene (6 bases). Germline V gene sequence: CDR1 DFQATT, CDR2 SNEGSKA (reference sequence). There are 13 residues in the CDR3. The CDR3 sequence is CRAFAGTEREQYF. In DNA, the CDR3 is TGCAGGGCTTTCGCGGGAACAGAACGCGAGCAGTACTTC.

This clonotype was observed a handful of times. The rearrangement uses TRBV19 and TRBJ2-2; 7 positions match TRBD1. CDR3 length: 16 residues. Trimming cost V 4 bases and J 4 bases; bases outside gene matches: 9. Germline loops: CDR1 LNHDA, CDR2 SQIVND (reference sequence). CDR3 region: CASSNPVGQVTGELFF. The CDR3 DNA follows: TGTGCCAGTAGTAATCCGGTCGGACAGGTCACCGGGGAGCTGTTTTTT.

This clonotype was seen only a few times. J is TRBJ2-6 and V is TRBV10-3; D not certain. V lost 2 bases and J 2 bases, leaving 13 bases between the germline ends. CDR1 and CDR2 (germline): ENHRY, SYGVKD. The CDR3 loop spans 17 amino acids. The CDR3 DNA follows: TGTGCCATCAGTGAGCCCCCCGGATCCCCTGGGGCCAACGTCCTGACTTTC. It codes for CAISEPPGSPGANVLTF.

This clonotype occurred many times. The chain is built from TRBV29-1 and TRBJ2-7, with D perhaps being TRBD1 or TRBD2 (5 bases each). Trimming took 3 bases from V and 5 from J, leaving 11 bases between them. From germline, CDR1 is SQVTM and CDR2 ANQGSEA. The CDR3 covers 12 residues. CDR3 in DNA: TGCAGCGTTGACCAGGGAGCGGACGAGCAGTACTTC. The encoded protein is CSVDQGADEQYF.

This clonotype was seen only a few times. The chain is built from TRBV2 and TRBJ1-4, with D uncertain. The V and J ends lost 2 bases and 8 bases respectively, with 12 bases between them. Germline CDR1 is SNHLY and CDR2 is FYNNEI. This CDR3 is built from 14 residues. CDR3 coding DNA: TGTGCCAGCAGTGAAACGGGCAGCAACGAAAAACTGTTTTTT. Its translation is CASSETGSNEKLFF.

The sample holds many counts of this clonotype. This chain's CDR3 is CASSLPGTSGRNTQYF. For the CDR3, the DNA is TGTGCCAGCAGCTTGCCCGGGACTAGCGGGAGGAACACGCAGTATTTT. This chain joins TRBV11-2 and TRBJ2-3; 15 bases match TRBD2. V lost 3 bases, J lost 9 bases, and 7 bases stayed unmatched. CDR1 SGHAT and CDR2 FQNNGV come from the germline V gene. The CDR3 contains 16 residues.

The chain has TRBV7-8 and TRBJ2-5; 9 bases are a match to TRBD2. J lost 5 bases, V lost 5 bases, and 18 bases had no gene match. This CDR3 is built from 18 residues. Germline V gene data show CDR1 as SGHVS and CDR2 as FQNEAQ. Here the CDR3 reads CASSKGISAGGGGETQYF. In DNA form, the CDR3 reads TGTGCCAGCAGCAAAGGGATTTCTGCGGGGGGGGGAGGGGAGACCCAGTACTTC. Filled out from reference TRBV7-8 and TRBJ2-5, the complete variable domain reads GAGVSQSPRYKVAKRGQDVALRCDPISGHVSLFWYQQALGQGPEFLTYFQNEAQLDKSGLPSDRFFAERPEGSVSTLKIQRTQQEDSAVYLCASSKGISAGGGGETQYFGPGTRLLVL.

This clonotype was recorded at least ten times. The J gene is TRBJ2-4, the V gene TRBV27, with 7 bases matching TRBD2. J lost 4 bases, V lost 6 bases, and 12 bases had no gene match. Germline V gene sequence: CDR1 MNHEY, CDR2 SMNVEV (reference sequence). CDR3 length equals 16 residues. Written as DNA, the CDR3 is TGTGCCAGCAGCGCCTCCGCGGCTAGCGGAAAAAACATTCAGTACTTC. This sequence encodes CASSASAASGKNIQYF.

The rearrangement links TRBV30 to TRBJ2-3; D may be TRBD2 (7 bases). CDR1 is GTSNPN and CDR2 is SVGIG in the germline V gene (reference sequence). With 0 bases removed from V and 4 bases from J, the gap between germline ends came to 11 bases. There are 14 residues in the CDR3. For the CDR3, the DNA is TGTGCCTGGAGTGTAAGGGGGGGATCAGATACGCAGTATTTT. It is translated as CAWSVRGGSDTQYF.

This clonotype has at least ten counts. The CDR3 protein is CASSYSPGRNEQYF. The CDR3 region has the DNA TGTGCCAGCAGTTACTCGCCAGGGAGGAACGAGCAGTACTTC. V usage is TRBV6-5 and J usage is TRBJ2-7; the D gene is possibly TRBD2 (6 bases). The V and J ends lost 0 bases and 5 bases respectively, with 11 bases between them. The germline V gene encodes CDR1 MNHEY and CDR2 SVGAGI. The CDR3 is 14 amino acids.

Ten or more counts support this clonotype. V usage is TRBV12-3 or TRBV12-4 and J usage is TRBJ1-2; 9 nucleotides agree with TRBD1. The CDR3 is 13 residues long. The trim removed 5 bases at V and 6 bases at J, leaving 4 bases unmatched. CDR3 coding DNA: TGTGCCAGCAGTCCGACAGGGGGGAATGGCTACACCTTC. Translating gives CASSPTGGNGYTF.

This clonotype was counted at least ten times. The chain recombines TRBV12-3 or TRBV12-4 with TRBJ2-5; D is tentatively TRBD1 or TRBD2 (6 bases each). CDR3 length: 15 amino acids. Trimming cost V 2 bases and J 5 bases, with 15 bases left between them. DNA of the CDR3: TGTGCCAGCAGTTTAACGGGGGCGGTGGCGGAGACCCAGTACTTC. This gives the protein CASSLTGAVAETQYF.

There are a few counts of this clonotype. The chain recombines TRBV4-1 with TRBJ2-7, with a possible D match to TRBD2 (5 bases). From germline, CDR1 is MGHRA and CDR2 YSYEKL. The V end lost 4 bases, the J end lost 3 bases, and 13 bases lay between the germline ends. The CDR3 covers 14 residues. The CDR3 nucleotides read TGCGCCAGCAGCCGACTCCCCGGAGGCTACGAGCAGTACTTC. Protein sequence: CASSRLPGGYEQYF.

Concerning this clonotype itself: Since a much larger clone is just one base distant, this may be a read error. This sequence joins TRBV12-3 or TRBV12-4 and TRBJ1-1; TRBD1 might be the D (5 bases). Trimming cost V 4 bases and J 3 bases, with 15 bases left between them. The CDR3 is 15 residues long. The CDR3 bases are TGTGCCAGCAGTTGGGGCACCGGGTTCTACACTGAAGCTTTCTTT. As protein: CASSWGTGFYTEAFF.

This clonotype has just a few counts. V is TRBV15 and J is TRBJ1-1, with D possibly TRBD1 on 5 matching bases. The ends were cut back, 0 bases at V and 2 bases at J, with 13 bases in the middle. This CDR3 has 16 residues. Germline assignment: CDR1 LNHNV and CDR2 YYDKDF (reference sequence). The CDR3 here is CATSRDTSGTNTEAFF. CDR3 in DNA: TGTGCCACCAGCAGAGATACAAGTGGGACTAACACTGAAGCTTTCTTT.

The chain has TRBV12-3 or TRBV12-4 and TRBJ2-1, with D perhaps matching TRBD1 or TRBD2 (5 bases each). Trimming stripped 0 bases from V and 4 bases from J, with 19 bases between. This CDR3 is 18 amino acids long. The CDR3 sequence: CASSLAGVGVAPYNEQFF. In DNA form, the CDR3 reads TGTGCCAGCAGTTTAGCGGGGGTAGGTGTAGCCCCGTACAATGAGCAGTTCTTC.

This clonotype appeared many times. The V gene is TRBV2, the J gene TRBJ2-5; 9 bases fit TRBD2. Germline loops: CDR1 SNHLY, CDR2 FYNNEI. Trimming cost V 6 bases and J 4 bases; bases outside gene matches: 6. The CDR3 sequence is 14 residues long. The CDR3 here is CASSGSGGSETQYF. CDR3 bases: TGTGCCAGCAGCGGTAGCGGGGGCTCAGAGACCCAGTACTTC.